This paragraph reports one TCR beta chain. The same CDR3 can be traced to other DNA sequences in this sample. From germline, CDR1 is LGHDT and CDR2 YNNKEL (reference sequence). The CDR3 totals 13 residues. Trimming removed 6 bases at V and 4 bases at J, with 13 bases between. Assay: immunoSEQ multiplex PCR; the TCRdb copy retains only in-frame clones and omits some. This table has roughly 79,000 clones, around nine tenths appearing once. This sample is drawn from a study of blood T cell repertoires in COVID-19. Study background: Both acute and convalescent COVID-19 samples were obtained from the United States, Italy and Spain. Sample material is recorded as cDNA or gDNA derived from T cells, B-cell-depleted T cells, or PBMCs.

The sequencing input was peripheral blood. This receptor was obtained from a woman older than 75 with active or convalescent COVID-19. J is TRBJ2-7 and V is TRBV3-1 (or the pseudogene TRBV3-2); perhaps TRBD2 as D (5 bases). The CDR3 spells CASSLNPGYEQYF. The CDR3 coding sequence is TGTGCCAGCAGTCTAAACCCGGGGTACGAGCAGTACTTC.